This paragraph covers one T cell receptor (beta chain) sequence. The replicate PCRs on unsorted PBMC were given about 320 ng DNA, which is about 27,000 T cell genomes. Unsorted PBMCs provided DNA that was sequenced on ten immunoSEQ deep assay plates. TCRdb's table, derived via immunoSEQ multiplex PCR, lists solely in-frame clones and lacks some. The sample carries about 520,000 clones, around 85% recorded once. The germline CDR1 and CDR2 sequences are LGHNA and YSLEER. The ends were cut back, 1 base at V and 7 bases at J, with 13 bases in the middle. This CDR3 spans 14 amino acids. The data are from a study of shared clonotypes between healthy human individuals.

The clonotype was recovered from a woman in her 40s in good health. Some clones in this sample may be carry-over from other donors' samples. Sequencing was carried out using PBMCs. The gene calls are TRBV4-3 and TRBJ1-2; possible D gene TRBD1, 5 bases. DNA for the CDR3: TGCGCCAGCAGCCAAGTCCTCAGGGTCCCTGGCTACACCTTC. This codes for CASSQVLRVPGYTF.